This section outlines one T cell receptor (beta chain) sequence together with its context. This clone has a handful of counts. Its antigen is unknown. Base qualities are not provided; no much larger clone lies one nucleotide away. V and J are trimmed by 7 bases and 5 bases, and the gene matches miss 10 bases of the junction. From the cysteine through the phenylalanine, the CDR3 covers 13 amino acids. The entry retains the CDR3 DNA only, 39 bases that are in frame from base 1. Sequences SQVTM (CDR1) and ANQGSEA (CDR2) are obtained from the germline V gene. These data belong to a study of CD8+ T cells in alopecia areata (dated by TCRdb to the late 2010s). In terms of the full investigation: Treated patients were enrolled in an open-label pilot trial of oral tofacitinib at 5 to 10 mg twice daily for moderate-to-severe alopecia areata. Patients on tofacitinib were biopsied at baseline and after 4 and 24 weeks of treatment, and several of the patients also had a later scalp biopsy. immunoSEQ multiplex PCR using 35 Vbeta forward primers and 13 Jbeta reverse primers was used to amplify TCRbeta CDR3 regions. Clonality in the scalp was compared among normal scalp (n=4), patchy alopecia areata scalp (n=8), and alopecia totalis/universalis scalp (n=8). Human TCRbeta sequencing covered scalp tissue and sorted CD4+ and CD8+ peripheral blood T cells from patchy and totalis/universalis alopecia areata patients and healthy controls. The study used high-throughput TCRbeta sequencing to examine T cell clonal expansion in alopecia areata, in both the C3H/HeJ mouse model and human patients. Tofacitinib was administered for 6 to 18 months, and 6 months of follow-up off drug were then conducted to assess delayed response and recurrence. RNA was extracted with the PAXgene miRNA kit for fixed scalp, the miRNeasy kit for PBMCs, and the RNeasy kit for mouse skin. In treated patients, disease severity was measured using the SALT score, which gives the percentage of scalp surface area affected.

The full study reports these points: Tofacitinib significantly decreased scalp clonality and the number of expanded CD8+ clones among the top 100 scalp clones. Compared with normal scalp, lesional scalp, particularly in alopecia totalis/universalis, had higher clonality and more expanded CD8+ clones, which suggests antigenic drive. Shared TCR sequences between patients were less evident than in mice, which may be partly attributable to HLA diversity in the patient population. The treated cohort was small, with a single nonresponder, so links between baseline CD8+ expansion and response need larger studies. Unlike mouse skin, where gammadelta T cells dominate, normal human skin contains resident alphabeta T cells that get sequenced too, which complicates analysis of the scalp TCR repertoire. Many expanded lesional clones persisted in scalp and blood during tofacitinib treatment, which may partly explain relapse after stopping treatment.

The library was prepared using the immunoSEQ multiplex PCR assay. For TCR sequencing, RNA was extracted from every sample and reverse transcribed into cDNA to serve as template. SuperScript III was used for first-strand cDNA synthesis, primed with a 2:1 mix of oligo-dT and random hexamers. A synthetic immune receptor repertoire was used to assess amplification bias, and residual bias was removed computationally. As for how the authors treated the data: Raw reads were preprocessed to remove errors, and CDR3 was defined by IMGT conventions from the conserved cysteine to phenylalanine. Clonality was computed as 1 minus the Shannon entropy, with the entropy normalized by log2 of the number of productive unique TCRs. CD4 or CD8 identity of scalp clones was inferred by cross-referencing scalp TCRbeta sequences with sorted blood CD4 and CD8 repertoires. Drawn from immuneACCESS, this table holds only the in-frame rearrangements with V and J called that TCRdb kept. Clones are partly lost; checked studies trace under half to an unresolved V gene and leave the rest unexplained. That table gives V, J and clone size, and the DNA gave D and trimming. For this sample the table gives around 160,000 clones, of which about 60% were detected only once. The top ten constitute 13% to 15% of the sample.

In light of the paper, this sample's time point label describes: less than 25 weeks on oral tofacitinib. In the paper's terms, the treatment or condition label means: oral pan-JAK inhibitor, 5-10 mg twice daily. Peripheral blood and lesional scalp punch biopsies were obtained from patients with alopecia areata. After PBMCs were isolated by density centrifugation and stained for CD3, CD4 and CD8, a FACSAria was used to sort CD4+ and CD8+ T cells. The TCR was taken from a human donor with alopecia areata. The sample in question was CD4+ T cells sorted from blood, obtained at week 24, from a patient treated with tofacitinib. This sequence uses TRBV29-1 and TRBJ2-5, with 7 bases in between that match TRBD2. The DNA sequence is as follows: TGCAGCGCCGCGCCCCAGGGAGGGGAGACCCAGTACTTC. Its protein reads: CSAAPQGGETQYF.